This is a list of T cell receptor beta chains from one sample in a study of blood T cell repertoires in COVID-19. Here immunoSEQ multiplex PCR was the method, and the copy in TCRdb shows in-frame clones only, minus some. The table records around 220,000 clones, over 75% of them present only once. The sample comprised peripheral blood. The receptors derive from a man in his fifties with acute or convalescent COVID-19. The CDR3 runs from the conserved cysteine through the conserved F or W. Each record gives: D gene, J gene, clone size, V gene, CDR3 protein, CDR3 DNA. The D gene is left open where the match is weak. Rows give clone size only sometimes, using once, few, many, or a class for an expanded clone.

>TRBD1|TRBJ2-2|.|TRBV4-2
CASSQELLGTGNTGELFF
TGTGCCAGCAGCCAAGAGCTCTTAGGGACAGGGAACACCGGGGAGCTGTTTTTT
>TRBD1|TRBJ1-2|.|TRBV6-5
CASRDTGGSYGYTF
TGTGCCAGCAGGGATACAGGGGGGTCTTATGGCTACACCTTC
>TRBD1|TRBJ1-2|.|TRBV6-5
CASSYAGTVIHYTF
TGTGCCAGCAGTTACGCCGGGACAGTCATCCACTACACCTTC
>.|TRBJ1-1|.|TRBV29-1
CSVDSSGGAESKAFF
TGCAGCGTTGACTCATCAGGAGGGGCCGAAAGTAAAGCTTTCTTT
>TRBD1|TRBJ2-4|.|TRBV5-5
CASSSDRGHIQYF
TGTGCCAGCAGCTCGGACAGGGGGCACATTCAGTACTTC
>.|TRBJ1-1|once|TRBV5-5
CASSLTVPTEAFF
TGTGCCAGCAGCTTGACAGTACCCACTGAAGCTTTCTTT
>TRBD2|TRBJ2-1|.|TRBV5-4
CASSSGLGLGGYEQFF
TGTGCCAGCAGCTCGGGTCTAGGACTAGGAGGCTATGAGCAGTTCTTC
>.|TRBJ1-1|.|TRBV3-1/TRBV3-2
CASSQRATEAFF
TGTGCCAGCAGCCAGCGAGCAACTGAAGCTTTCTTT
>.|TRBJ1-2|few|TRBV5-6
CASSSRWGGFYGYTF
TGTGCCAGCAGCTCGAGATGGGGCGGCTTCTATGGCTACACCTTC
>.|TRBJ1-2|.|TRBV6-5
CASSRDINYGYTF
TGTGCCAGCAGCCGGGACATAAACTATGGCTACACCTTC
>.|TRBJ1-1|few|TRBV2
CAKKTGFGEAFF
TGTGCCAAAAAGACAGGCTTTGGTGAAGCTTTCTTT
>.|TRBJ2-7|once|TRBV23-1
CASSHSGGVGSYEQYF
TGCGCCAGCAGCCATTCCGGCGGGGTGGGTTCCTACGAGCAGTACTTC
>.|TRBJ2-1|.|TRBV21-1
CASSKETSGQIFEQFF
TGTGCCAGCAGCAAAGAAACTAGCGGGCAAATATTTGAGCAGTTCTTC
>.|TRBJ2-5|.|TRBV6-5
CASSSQDQETQYF
TGTGCCAGCAGTTCACAAGATCAAGAGACCCAGTACTTC
>.|TRBJ1-3|.|TRBV3-1/TRBV3-2
CASSQPGHSRNTIYF
TGTGCCAGCAGCCAACCGGGACATTCCCGAAACACCATATATTTT
>.|TRBJ2-1|.|TRBV7-9
CASSLVFNEQFF
TGTGCCAGCAGTCTAGTTTTCAATGAGCAGTTCTTC
>.|TRBJ2-2|few|TRBV5-1
CASSSLQGNQGYNTGELFF
TGCGCCAGCAGCTCGTTACAGGGTAATCAGGGTTATAACACCGGGGAGCTGTTTTTT
>.|TRBJ2-5|.|TRBV3-1/TRBV3-2
CASSQGGDWETQYF
TGTGCCAGCAGCCAAGGGGGGGATTGGGAGACCCAGTACTTC
>.|TRBJ1-1|.|TRBV18
CASSPDRKNTEAFF
TGTGCCAGCTCACCTGACAGAAAGAACACTGAAGCTTTCTTT
>TRBD1|TRBJ2-5|.|TRBV4-1
CASSYRDRPETQYF
TGCGCCAGCAGCTACCGGGACAGACCAGAGACCCAGTACTTC
>.|TRBJ2-1|.|TRBV7-3
CASSLTPDNEQFF
TGTGCCAGCAGCTTAACGCCAGACAATGAGCAGTTCTTC
>.|TRBJ1-1|.|TRBV5-1
CASSLTRVNTEAFF
TGCGCCAGCAGCCTAACCAGGGTGAACACTGAAGCTTTCTTT
>.|TRBJ1-4|.|TRBV5-4
CASSLGGKATNEKLFF
TGTGCCAGCAGCTTGGGAGGGAAGGCAACTAATGAAAAACTGTTTTTT
>.|TRBJ1-6|.|TRBV19
CARSPDRQSPLHF
TGTGCCAGGTCCCCGGACAGACAATCACCCCTCCACTTT
>TRBD1|TRBJ1-2|few|TRBV11-2
CASSLRQGQGTYGYTF
TGTGCCAGCAGCTTGCGACAGGGACAGGGGACCTATGGCTACACCTTC
>.|TRBJ2-1|.|TRBV6-5
CASSYSWGGSYNEQFF
TGTGCCAGCAGTTACTCCTGGGGAGGCTCCTACAATGAGCAGTTCTTC
>.|TRBJ1-1|.|TRBV3-1/TRBV3-2
CASSQGLYSWNTEAFF
TGTGCCAGCAGCCAAGGCCTCTACAGTTGGAACACTGAAGCTTTCTTT
>.|TRBJ2-5|.|TRBV12-3/TRBV12-4
CASSPKETQYF
TGTGCCAGCAGTCCAAAAGAGACCCAGTACTTC
>.|TRBJ1-5|once|TRBV28
CASVTGSNQPQHF
TGTGCCAGCGTAACAGGTAGCAATCAGCCCCAGCATTTT
>TRBD1|TRBJ1-2|.|TRBV2
CATERATGGYGYTF
TGTGCCACCGAACGGGCCACAGGGGGTTATGGCTACACCTTC
>TRBD1|TRBJ2-1|.|TRBV18
CASSANRGRDEQFF
TGTGCCAGCTCAGCTAACAGGGGCCGGGATGAGCAGTTCTTC
>.|TRBJ1-4|.|TRBV19
CASRSWAGEKLFF
TGTGCCAGTAGATCCTGGGCGGGTGAAAAACTGTTTTTT